The rows below give T cell receptor beta chains drawn from one sample of a study of vaccination and CD4 T cells after COVID-19. These TCRs' antigens remain unknown. MiXCR, run by TCRdb on the PCR reads, gives a single entry per CDR3 protein. Of some 12,000 distinct CDR3 sequences listed, about three fifths are singletons. The sample taken for sequencing was CD4+ T cells from blood, cultured in vitro. These receptors came from a human donor who had recovered from COVID-19. The CDR3 runs from the conserved cysteine through the conserved F or W. A D gene is named only where the DNA matches it firmly. For some rows the clone size is stated as once, few or many, or as a class when expanded; others skip it.

.	15	TRBV18	TRBD2	TRBJ2-1	TGTGCCAGCTCACCAAGGACTAGTATCCACAATGAGCAGTTCTTC	CASSPRTSIHNEQFF
.	15	TRBV2	TRBD2	TRBJ2-5	TGTGCCACCGCATTAGCGGGCCGAAGACGGGAGACCCAGTACTTC	CATALAGRRRETQYF
.	15	TRBV12-3/TRBV12-4	TRBD1	TRBJ2-7	TGTGCCAGCAGCCCTGGACAGGCTATCTCCTACGAGCAGTACTTC	CASSPGQAISYEQYF
.	14	TRBV6-7	.	TRBJ1-5	TGTGCCAGCAGTTACTCTGGCGGAAATCAGCCCCAGCATTTT	CASSYSGGNQPQHF
.	15	TRBV7-3	.	TRBJ2-5	TGTGCCAGCAGCTTCAGGGGCCAATCCCAAAAGACCCAGTACTTC	CASSFRGQSQKTQYF
.	15	TRBV12-1	.	TRBJ1-5	TGTGCCAGCAGCAGGGGACAGCCGGTTAATCAGCCCCAGCATTTT	CASSRGQPVNQPQHF
.	16	TRBV5-4	TRBD2	TRBJ2-3	TGTGCCAGCAGGCCGGGACTAGCGGGGCCCCGTGGCACGCAGTATTTT	CASRPGLAGPRGTQYF
.	15	TRBV6-2/TRBV6-3	.	TRBJ2-7	TGTGCCAGCAGTTACTCGACGACTCAGAATTACGAGCAGTACTTC	CASSYSTTQNYEQYF
.	15	TRBV20-1	TRBD2	TRBJ2-7	TGCAGTGCTAGATCGGCAGGCGGGAGCTCCTACGAGCAGTACTTC	CSARSAGGSSYEQYF
.	18	TRBV24-1	.	TRBJ2-1	TGTGCCACCAGTGATCCATCCACCGGGACCAACTCCTACAATGAGCAGTTCTTC	CATSDPSTGTNSYNEQFF
few	14	TRBV20-1	TRBD1	TRBJ1-5	TGCAGTGCAAACTCCGGGACAGGGATTCAGCCCCAGCATTTT	CSANSGTGIQPQHF
.	13	TRBV29-1	.	TRBJ2-2	TGCAGCTCACTGGCAAATTCTGACGGGGAGCTGTTTTTT	CSSLANSDGELFF
.	14	TRBV20-1	.	TRBJ1-4	TGCAGTGCTAGAGAGGACGGGGATAATGAAAAACTGTTTTTT	CSAREDGDNEKLFF
.	15	TRBV27	.	TRBJ1-5	TGTGCCAGCAGTTTATCGGGAGGTCTCAATCAGCCCCAGCATTTT	CASSLSGGLNQPQHF
.	14	TRBV6-1	.	TRBJ2-1	TGTGCCAGCAGTGAGGTATTAGCGTCTCATGAGCAGTTCTTC	CASSEVLASHEQFF
.	14	TRBV27	.	TRBJ1-6	TGTGCCAGCAGTTCCCTACCGGCTAATTCACCCCTCCACTTT	CASSSLPANSPLHF
.	14	TRBV2	TRBD1	TRBJ2-7	TGTGCCAGCAGTCCGGGACAGGGGACCTACGAGCAGTACTTC	CASSPGQGTYEQYF
few	14	TRBV28	.	TRBJ1-2	TGTGCCAGCAGTAGCAGGGGCCCCCCCTATGGCTACACCTTC	CASSSRGPPYGYTF